This TCR beta chain was obtained from a study of cytomegalovirus exposure and HLA in healthy donors. Whole-study results and caveats: Specificity of three CMV-associated chains for CMV antigens was verified in vitro. In a later analysis, TCR beta V- and J-gene trimming showed a link to a missense DCLRE1C variant.

Concerning this clone itself: The target antigen is unknown.

The primer mix had 60 Vbeta and 13 Jbeta primers. This table comes from immunoSEQ multiplex PCR, and its TCRdb copy is limited to in-frame clones, with some not included. The sample has 100,000 to 150,000 clones, under 85% seen once. The V segment lost 2 bases and the J segment 5 bases; nucleotides outside the gene matches: 8. The CDR3 runs to 16 residues. Looked up from germline, CDR1 is SGHRS and CDR2 is YFSETQ. This receptor was taken from a woman aged 45-60 years in good health and CMV-seropositive. The sample comprised PBMCs. The chain combines TRBV5-1 with TRBJ1-2; 11 bases match TRBD1. The CDR3 is CASSLESGQGAYGYTF. The DNA of the CDR3 is TGCGCCAGCAGCTTAGAGTCCGGACAGGGGGCTTATGGCTACACCTTC. Using reference TRBV5-1 and TRBJ1-2 for the parts outside the CDR3, the full variable domain is KAGVTQTPRYLIKTRGQQVTLSCSPISGHRSVSWYQQTPGQGLQFLFEYFSETQRNKGNFPGRFSGRQFSNSRSEMNVSTLELGDSALYLCASSLESGQGAYGYTFGSGTRLTVV.